This TCR beta chain was sequenced for a study of cytomegalovirus exposure and HLA in healthy donors. Study outcomes and limitations: Listed as cytomegalovirus-associated were 150 to 200 TCR beta chains.

In the PCR, 60 Vbeta and 13 Jbeta primers were used. Sequencing was performed with immunoSEQ multiplex PCR; in TCRdb, only in-frame clones are kept and a portion is missing. This sample carries 120,000 to 150,000 clones, 68% of them seen once, and the ten largest clones take approximately 4.2%. This clone was observed a handful of times. Its target is not known. CDR3 length: 15 residues. Germline trimming cut 0 bases from V and 2 bases from J; bases unmatched to any gene: 3. Per the germline V gene, CDR1 is SGHNT and CDR2 is YYREEE (reference sequence). Sequenced material: PBMCs. This rearrangement joins TRBV5-4 to TRBJ2-7; 9 bases match TRBD2. This clonotype was obtained from a man aged 55-75 years in good health and CMV-seronegative. Here the CDR3 DNA reads TGTGCCAGCAGCTTGGGAGCGGGAGGCCCCTACGAGCAGTACTTC. This gives the protein CASSLGAGGPYEQYF.